The rows below give T cell receptor beta chains drawn from one sample of a study of human T cells and chemical hapten exposure. MiXCR was run by TCRdb on the RACE reads, yielding one entry per CDR3 protein. The data show 28,000 or so distinct CDR3 sequences, around 7.4% seen once. Sample: whole blood. The source is a human donor in good health. Some clones in this sample may be carry-over from other donors' samples. Each CDR3 is given with its conserved first and last residue. D genes are given only for firm matches. Only part of the rows carry a size: once, few, many, or a class if the clone is expanded.

v_call	cdr3_length	clone_size	d_call	j_call	cdr3_nt	cdr3_aa
TRBV2	20	medium-sized	.	TRBJ2-3	TGTGCCAGCAGCCTAAGGAGGCCTAGCGAGTATTTATTCAGGGGAGATACGCAGTATTTT	CASSLRRPSEYLFRGDTQYF
TRBV3-1	15	many	TRBD2	TRBJ2-7	TGTGCCAGCAGCCCCACAGCGGGGGGACTATACGAGCAGTACTTC	CASSPTAGGLYEQYF
TRBV6-5	13	few	.	TRBJ2-7	TGTGCCAGCATCTCGGGACACCCTCGCGAGCAGTACTTC	CASISGHPREQYF
TRBV7-2	14	few	TRBD2	TRBJ2-7	TGTGCCAGCAGCTTCTACGGGGCGGGAGTCGAGCAGTACTTC	CASSFYGAGVEQYF
TRBV9	17	few	.	TRBJ2-6	TGTGCCAGCAGCGTAAAGGCGGCAAACTCTGGGGCCAACGTCCTGACTTTC	CASSVKAANSGANVLTF
TRBV12-3/TRBV12-4	13	many	TRBD1	TRBJ2-5	TGTGCCAGCTCGGACAGGGTCACGGAGACCCAGTACTTC	CASSDRVTETQYF
TRBV6-1	16	few	TRBD1	TRBJ2-7	TGTGCCAGCAGTGTAAACTGGGACAGGATATCCTACGAGCAGTACTTC	CASSVNWDRISYEQYF
TRBV7-8	16	many	.	TRBJ2-2	TGTGCCAGCAGCTTGCGGGAACTGATTGGCACCGGGGAGCTGTTTTTT	CASSLRELIGTGELFF
TRBV29-1	12	few	TRBD1	TRBJ1-1	TGCAGCGTGGTGACAGGGCGGTCGGAAGCTTTCTTT	CSVVTGRSEAFF
TRBV12-3/TRBV12-4	16	many	.	TRBJ2-1	TGTGCCAGCAGTTTAAATATTCGGCAGCCACCCAATGAGCAGTTCTTC	CASSLNIRQPPNEQFF
TRBV27	13	many	.	TRBJ2-2	TGTGCCAGCCGCTCATGGAGCACCGGGGAGCTGTTTTTT	CASRSWSTGELFF
TRBV29-1	13	few	.	TRBJ1-2	TGCAGCGTTGAAGATCAGGACAACTATGGCTACACCTTC	CSVEDQDNYGYTF
TRBV20-1	14	.	.	TRBJ1-3	TGCAGTGCCTTTAGTGTGCTCTCTGGAAACACCATATATTTT	CSAFSVLSGNTIYF
TRBV2	14	.	TRBD2	TRBJ2-3	TGTGCCAGCATCCGGGAGGGCTGCCTAGATACGCAGTATTTT	CASIREGCLDTQYF
TRBV20-1	14	.	.	TRBJ2-4	TGCAGTGCACGCCCCGGAGGGTCCAAAAACATTCAGTACTTC	CSARPGGSKNIQYF
TRBV11-2	16	few	.	TRBJ1-6	TGTGCCAGCAGCGACGCAGTCTGGCCCTATAATTCACCCCTCCACTTT	CASSDAVWPYNSPLHF
TRBV7-6	17	few	.	TRBJ1-3	TGTGCCAGCAGCTTAGGAGGTCCCGGTTACGGGGGAAACACCATATATTTT	CASSLGGPGYGGNTIYF
TRBV11-2	16	.	.	TRBJ1-2	TGTGCCAGCAGACCCATAAAAGGGCAAGGGGACTATGGCGACACCTTC	CASRPIKGQGDYGDTF
TRBV7-2	15	few	.	TRBJ2-3	TGTGCCAGCAGCTTACGGTCGACTTGGACAGATACGCAGTATTTT	CASSLRSTWTDTQYF
TRBV6-6	14	few	.	TRBJ2-3	TGTGCCAGCAGTTACGGGGGGAGCACAGATACGCAGTATTTT	CASSYGGSTDTQYF
TRBV6-1	16	few	TRBD2	TRBJ2-3	TGTGCCAGCGGGTTTTTAGCGGGAGATGGCACAGATACGCAGTATTTT	CASGFLAGDGTDTQYF
TRBV9	15	many	TRBD1	TRBJ2-4	TGTGCCAGCAGCACCCGACAGGGCAGCAAAAACATTCAGTACTTC	CASSTRQGSKNIQYF
TRBV10-3	15	many	.	TRBJ1-2	TGTGCCATCACCGCGGCCCTAACGGGAGGCTATGGCTACACCTTC	CAITAALTGGYGYTF
TRBV10-3	14	many	TRBD1	TRBJ2-7	TGTGCCATCAGTGAGTTGACAGGGGGGGGCGAGCAGTACTTC	CAISELTGGGEQYF
TRBV3-2	17	many	.	TRBJ2-7	TGTGCCAGCAGCCAAGATCGTTCAGGTTACCCCATCTGGGAGCAGTACTTC	CASSQDRSGYPIWEQYF
TRBV15	17	many	TRBD2	TRBJ2-3	TGTGCCACCAGCAGAGATGAGGCGGGAGAGTACACAGATACGCAGTATTTT	CATSRDEAGEYTDTQYF
TRBV5-6	17	.	.	TRBJ2-1	TGTGCCAGCAGCTTGGTGGAGGGATCAATTTCCTACAATGAGCAGTTCTTC	CASSLVEGSISYNEQFF
TRBV7-2	16	few	.	TRBJ1-3	TGTGCCAGCAGCTCGGGACCCAGGGCGTCTGGAAACACCATATATTTT	CASSSGPRASGNTIYF
TRBV5-6	17	many	TRBD1	TRBJ2-3	TGTGCCAGCAGCTTTCTAGAGACAGGGGACATCTGGGATACGCAGTATTTT	CASSFLETGDIWDTQYF
TRBV6-2/TRBV6-3	12	few	.	TRBJ2-3	TGTGCCAGCAGTTACGGGCAAGATACGCAGTATTTT	CASSYGQDTQYF
TRBV5-1	17	few	TRBD1	TRBJ2-6	TGCGCCAGCAGCTGGGGGAACAGGGGGGCTGGGGCCAACGTCCTGACTTTC	CASSWGNRGAGANVLTF
TRBV18	15	many	.	TRBJ2-1	TGTGCCAGCTCACCAACGACAGCAAGTATTTTTGAGCAGTTCTTC	CASSPTTASIFEQFF
TRBV25-1	11	.	.	TRBJ2-1	TGTGCCAGCAGTTCGGGCCCTAGGGGGTTCTTC	CASSSGPRGFF
TRBV19	16	.	TRBD2	TRBJ2-1	TGTGCCAGTAGTATTGGAGCGGGAGAGCCCTACAATGAGCAGTTCTTC	CASSIGAGEPYNEQFF
TRBV6-5	13	few	.	TRBJ1-1	TGTGCCAGCACCCCCCCAGGGAACACTGAAGCTTTCTTT	CASTPPGNTEAFF
TRBV28	13	many	.	TRBJ1-1	TGTGCCAGCCTAGACAGCCTGAACACTGAAGCTTTCTTT	CASLDSLNTEAFF
TRBV18	16	many	TRBD1	TRBJ2-5	TGTGCCAGCTCACCACGAGTGGGGACAGGCCAAGAGACCCAGTACTTC	CASSPRVGTGQETQYF
TRBV5-1	14	medium-sized	.	TRBJ1-2	TGCGCCAGCAGCGGGGGTGTATTTGGAGATGGCTACACCTTC	CASSGGVFGDGYTF
TRBV28	13	many	.	TRBJ1-1	TGTGCCAGCAGTTTAGCCGGGAATGCTGAAGCTTTCTTT	CASSLAGNAEAFF
TRBV9	13	few	.	TRBJ1-5	TGTGCCAGCAGCGTAGGCAGTAATCAGCCCCAGCATTTT	CASSVGSNQPQHF
TRBV21-1	13	few	.	TRBJ1-2	TGTGCCAGCAGGGGGCGAGGGGATAGTGGCTACACCTTC	CASRGRGDSGYTF
TRBV28	19	few	.	TRBJ2-7	TGTGCCAGCAGAGCTAAGGGCGTCCCCGGGCCAGCCGCCTCATACGAGCAGTACTTC	CASRAKGVPGPAASYEQYF
TRBV12-3/TRBV12-4	15	medium-sized	TRBD1	TRBJ1-1	TGTGCCAGCAGATACCGGACAGGGACGGACACTGAAGCTTTCTTT	CASRYRTGTDTEAFF
TRBV5-1	15	many	TRBD1	TRBJ1-1	TGCGCCAGCAGCTTTGGGCAGGGGGAGAACACTGAAGCTTTCTTT	CASSFGQGENTEAFF
TRBV27	13	few	.	TRBJ2-1	TGTGCCAGCAGTTTAGGATCCAGCCATGAGCAGTTCTTC	CASSLGSSHEQFF
TRBV2	13	many	.	TRBJ2-7	TGTGCCAGCAGTGACAGGACCGCCTACGAGCAGTACTTC	CASSDRTAYEQYF
TRBV2	13	many	.	TRBJ2-5	TGTGCCAGCGGGACTTGGGATCAAGAGACCCAGTACTTC	CASGTWDQETQYF
TRBV15	16	few	.	TRBJ1-5	TGTGCCACCAGCAGAGAATATGCGACCCCTGGTCAGCCCCAGCATTTT	CATSREYATPGQPQHF
TRBV10-3	14	many	.	TRBJ2-7	TGTGCCATCAGTGACGTCAGGCTCCGGTACGAGCAGTACTTC	CAISDVRLRYEQYF
TRBV29-1	16	many	TRBD1	TRBJ2-1	TGCAGCGTTGAGATTGGACAGGGGGCATCCTACAATGAGCAGTTCTTC	CSVEIGQGASYNEQFF
TRBV7-9	13	few	.	TRBJ2-4	TGTGCCAGCAGCCCACAGGGTCCGAACATTCAGTACTTC	CASSPQGPNIQYF
TRBV27	13	many	.	TRBJ1-2	TGTGCCAGCAGTTTAGGTTCGGTCGGTGGCTACACCTTC	CASSLGSVGGYTF
TRBV5-1	15	.	.	TRBJ1-2	TGCGCCAGCAGCTTGGTCGGCAGGGGAGAGGATGGCTACACCTTC	CASSLVGRGEDGYTF
TRBV7-9	15	.	.	TRBJ1-5	TGTGCCAGCAGCTTAGGGGCGGCTAGCAATCAGCCCCAGCATTTT	CASSLGAASNQPQHF
TRBV7-6	14	.	.	TRBJ2-3	TGTGCCAGCAGCCCCCGACCGCTCACAGATACGCAGTATTTT	CASSPRPLTDTQYF